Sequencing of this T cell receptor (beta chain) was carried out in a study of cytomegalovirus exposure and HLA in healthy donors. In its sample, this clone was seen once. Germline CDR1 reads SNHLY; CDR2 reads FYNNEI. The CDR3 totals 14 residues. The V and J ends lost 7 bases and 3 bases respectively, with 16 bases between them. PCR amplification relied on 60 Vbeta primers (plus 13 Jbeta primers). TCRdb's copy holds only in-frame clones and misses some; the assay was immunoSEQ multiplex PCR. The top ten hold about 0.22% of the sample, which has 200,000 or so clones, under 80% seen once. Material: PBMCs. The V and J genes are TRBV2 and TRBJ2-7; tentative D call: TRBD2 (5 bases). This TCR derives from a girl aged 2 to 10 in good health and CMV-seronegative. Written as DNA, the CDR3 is TGTGCCAGCATGGCGGGTGGGGTAGGCTACGAGCAGTACTTC. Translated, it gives CASMAGGVGYEQYF.